This TCR beta chain emerged from a study of blood T cells in healthy people across ages. The CDR3 is 12 residues long. Trimming removed 7 bases at V and 5 bases at J, with 11 bases between. CDR1 SNHLY and CDR2 FYNNEI come from the germline V gene. Total RNA, at least 5 micrograms per sample, was extracted from PBMCs. Study-wide results and caveats: Bulk PBMC profiling left naive and antigen-experienced comparisons inconclusive. Per million T cells, TCR beta diversity dropped roughly linearly as age increased. Underestimates were what the diversity estimates from one million T cells were considered to be.

Points on this clonotype: What it binds is unknown.

Together with a sample-barcoded 5' primer, a J-beta primer mix was included in a second PCR lasting about 6 to 11 cycles. TCRdb recomputed calls from the 5' RACE reads with MiXCR, one row per CDR3 protein. This sample has 1.5 million to 2 million distinct CDR3 sequences, with roughly a third found just once. The receptor's source is a woman in her thirties in good health. What was sequenced was blood. The rearrangement joins TRBV2 to TRBJ1-1; maybe TRBD1 (5 bases). CDR3 sequence: CASTKRGTEAFF. For the CDR3, the DNA is TGTGCCAGCACAAAAAGGGGTACTGAAGCTTTCTTT.